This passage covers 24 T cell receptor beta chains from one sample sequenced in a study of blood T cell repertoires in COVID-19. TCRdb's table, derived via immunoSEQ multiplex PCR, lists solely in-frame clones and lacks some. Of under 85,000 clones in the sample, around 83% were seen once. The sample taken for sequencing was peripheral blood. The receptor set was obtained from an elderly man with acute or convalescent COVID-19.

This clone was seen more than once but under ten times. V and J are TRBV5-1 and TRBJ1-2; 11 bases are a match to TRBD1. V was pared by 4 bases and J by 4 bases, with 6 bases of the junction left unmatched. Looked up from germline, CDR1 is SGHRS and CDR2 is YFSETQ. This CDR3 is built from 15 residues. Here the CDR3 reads CASSLRTGGPYGYTF. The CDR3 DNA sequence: TGCGCCAGCAGCCTCAGGACAGGGGGCCCCTATGGCTACACCTTC.

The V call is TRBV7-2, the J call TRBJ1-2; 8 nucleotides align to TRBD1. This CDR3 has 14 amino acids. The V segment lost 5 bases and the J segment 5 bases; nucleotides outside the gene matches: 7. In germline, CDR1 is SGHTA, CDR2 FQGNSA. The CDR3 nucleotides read TGTGCCAGCAGCCCGGGACAGGAAGTTTATGGCTACACCTTC. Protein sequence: CASSPGQEVYGYTF.

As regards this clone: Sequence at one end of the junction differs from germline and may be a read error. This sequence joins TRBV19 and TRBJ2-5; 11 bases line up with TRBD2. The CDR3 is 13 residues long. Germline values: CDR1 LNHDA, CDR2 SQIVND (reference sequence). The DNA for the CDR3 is TGTGCCAGTAGTCCGGGACTAGCGGCGGGACATCACTTC. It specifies CASSPGLAAGHHF. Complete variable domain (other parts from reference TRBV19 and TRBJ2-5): DGGITQSPKYLFRKEGQNVTLSCEQNLNHDAMYWYRQDPGQGLRLIYYSQIVNDFQKGDIAEGYSVSREKKESFPLTVTSAQKNPTAFYLCASSPGLAAGHHFGPGTRLLVL.

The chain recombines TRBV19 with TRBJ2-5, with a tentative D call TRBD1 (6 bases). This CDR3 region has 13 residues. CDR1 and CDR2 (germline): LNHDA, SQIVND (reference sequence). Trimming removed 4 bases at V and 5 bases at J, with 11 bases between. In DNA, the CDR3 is TGTGCCAGTAGTAGCTGGGGGCAGGAGACCCAGTACTTC. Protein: CASSSWGQETQYF.

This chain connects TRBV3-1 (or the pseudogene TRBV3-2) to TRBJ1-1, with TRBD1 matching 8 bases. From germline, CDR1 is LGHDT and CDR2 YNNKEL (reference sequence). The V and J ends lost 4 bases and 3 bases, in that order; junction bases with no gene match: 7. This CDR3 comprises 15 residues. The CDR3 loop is CASSLGQGFDTEAFF. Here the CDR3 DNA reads TGTGCCAGCAGCCTCGGACAGGGATTTGACACTGAAGCTTTCTTT.

The CDR3 DNA is TGCGCCAGCAGCCCTATAGCGGGAGGGAGTGGCAATGAGCAGTTCTTC. It specifies CASSPIAGGSGNEQFF. This sequence joins TRBV5-1 and TRBJ2-1; TRBD2 agrees at 11 bases. After removal of 4 bases from V and 6 bases from J, the junction contained 9 bases not matched to a gene. This CDR3 comprises 16 residues. Germline CDR1 reads SGHRS; CDR2 reads YFSETQ.

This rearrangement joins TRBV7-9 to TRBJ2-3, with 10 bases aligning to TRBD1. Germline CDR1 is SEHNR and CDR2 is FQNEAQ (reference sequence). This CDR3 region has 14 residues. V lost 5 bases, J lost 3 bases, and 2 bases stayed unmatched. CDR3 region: CASSDRGRTDTQYF. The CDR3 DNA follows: TGTGCCAGCAGCGACAGGGGGCGGACAGATACGCAGTATTTT.

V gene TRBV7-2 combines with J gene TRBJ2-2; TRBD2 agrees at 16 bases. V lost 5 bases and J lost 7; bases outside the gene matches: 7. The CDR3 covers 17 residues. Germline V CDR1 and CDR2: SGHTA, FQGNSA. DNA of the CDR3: TGTGCCAGCAGCCCCCCGGGACTAGCGGGGGGGCGCGGGGAGCTGTTTTTT. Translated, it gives CASSPPGLAGGRGELFF.

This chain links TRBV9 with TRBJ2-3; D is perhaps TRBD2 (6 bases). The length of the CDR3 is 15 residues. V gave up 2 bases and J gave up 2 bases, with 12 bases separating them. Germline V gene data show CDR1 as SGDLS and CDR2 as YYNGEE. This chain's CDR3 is CASSVEGTTTDTQYF. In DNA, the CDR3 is TGTGCCAGCAGCGTGGAGGGAACCACCACAGATACGCAGTATTTT.

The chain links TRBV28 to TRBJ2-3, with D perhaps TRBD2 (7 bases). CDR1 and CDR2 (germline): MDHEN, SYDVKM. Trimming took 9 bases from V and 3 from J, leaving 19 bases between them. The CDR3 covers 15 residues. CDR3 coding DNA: TGTGCCAGTCAATCCTGGGGAGGGGGGACAGATACGCAGTATTTT. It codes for CASQSWGGGTDTQYF.

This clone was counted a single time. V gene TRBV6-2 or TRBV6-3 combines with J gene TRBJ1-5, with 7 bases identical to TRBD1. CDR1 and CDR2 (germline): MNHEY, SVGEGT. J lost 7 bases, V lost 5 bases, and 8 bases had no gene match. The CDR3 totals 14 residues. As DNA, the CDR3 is TGTGCCAGCAGTCCGACAGGGAAGACGCAGCCCCAGCATTTT. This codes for CASSPTGKTQPQHF.

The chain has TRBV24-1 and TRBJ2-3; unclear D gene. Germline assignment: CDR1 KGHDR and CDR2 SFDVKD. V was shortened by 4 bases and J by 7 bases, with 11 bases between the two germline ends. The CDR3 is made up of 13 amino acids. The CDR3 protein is CATSESLPYTQYF. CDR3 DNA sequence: TGTGCCACCAGTGAATCTCTACCCTATACGCAGTATTTT.

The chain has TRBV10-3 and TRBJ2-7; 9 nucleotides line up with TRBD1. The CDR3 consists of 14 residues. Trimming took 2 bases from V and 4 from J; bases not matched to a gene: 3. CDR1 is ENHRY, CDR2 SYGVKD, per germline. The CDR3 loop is CAISEGTGRYEQYF. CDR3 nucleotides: TGTGCCATCAGTGAGGGGACAGGGAGGTACGAGCAGTACTTC.

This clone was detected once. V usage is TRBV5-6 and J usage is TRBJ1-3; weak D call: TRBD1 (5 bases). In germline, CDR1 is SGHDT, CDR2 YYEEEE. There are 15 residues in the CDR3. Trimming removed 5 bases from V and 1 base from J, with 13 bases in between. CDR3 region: CASRERGRSGNTIYF. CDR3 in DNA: TGTGCCAGCAGGGAGCGGGGGAGGTCTGGAAACACCATATATTTT.

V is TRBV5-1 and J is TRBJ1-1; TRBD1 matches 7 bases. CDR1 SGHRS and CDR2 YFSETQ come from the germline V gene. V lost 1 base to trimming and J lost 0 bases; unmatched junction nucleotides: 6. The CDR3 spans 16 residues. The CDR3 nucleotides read TGCGCCAGCAGCTTGACAGGGGCCCTTCTGAACACTGAAGCTTTCTTT. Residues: CASSLTGALLNTEAFF.

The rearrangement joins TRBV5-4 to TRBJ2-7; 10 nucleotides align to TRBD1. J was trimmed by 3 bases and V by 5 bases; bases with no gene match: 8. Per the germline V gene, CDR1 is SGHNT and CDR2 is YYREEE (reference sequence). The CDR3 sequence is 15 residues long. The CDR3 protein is CASSTYRDRGYEQYF. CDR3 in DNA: TGTGCCAGCAGTACATACCGGGACAGGGGCTACGAGCAGTACTTC.

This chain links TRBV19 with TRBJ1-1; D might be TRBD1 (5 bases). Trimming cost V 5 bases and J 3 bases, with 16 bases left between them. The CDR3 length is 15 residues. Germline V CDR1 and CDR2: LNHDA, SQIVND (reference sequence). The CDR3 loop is CASSPIMGGDTEAFF. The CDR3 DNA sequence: TGTGCCAGTAGTCCCATAATGGGGGGGGACACTGAAGCTTTCTTT.

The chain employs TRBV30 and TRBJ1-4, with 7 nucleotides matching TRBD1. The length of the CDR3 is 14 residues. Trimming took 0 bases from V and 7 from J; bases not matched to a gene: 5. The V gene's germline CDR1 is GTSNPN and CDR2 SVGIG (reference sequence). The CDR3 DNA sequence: TGTGCCTGGAGTGTACCAGGGGGTGTTGAAAAACTGTTTTTT. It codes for CAWSVPGGVEKLFF.

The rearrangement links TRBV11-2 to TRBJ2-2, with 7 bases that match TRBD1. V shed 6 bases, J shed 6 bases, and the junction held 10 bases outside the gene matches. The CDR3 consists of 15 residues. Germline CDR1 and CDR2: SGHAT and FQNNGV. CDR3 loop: CASSFRQGRPGELFF. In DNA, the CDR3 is TGTGCCAGCAGTTTCAGACAGGGTCGTCCCGGGGAGCTGTTTTTT. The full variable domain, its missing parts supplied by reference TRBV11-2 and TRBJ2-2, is EAGVAQSPRYKIIEKRQSVAFWCNPISGHATLYWYQQILGQGPKLLIQFQNNGVVDDSQLPKDRFSAERLKGVDSTLKIQPAKLEDSAVYLCASSFRQGRPGELFFGEGSRLTVL.

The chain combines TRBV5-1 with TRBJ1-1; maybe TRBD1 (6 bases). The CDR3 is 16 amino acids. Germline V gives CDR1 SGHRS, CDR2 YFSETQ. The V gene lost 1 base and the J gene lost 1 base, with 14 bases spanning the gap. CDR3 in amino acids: CASSLIPTGPNTEAFF. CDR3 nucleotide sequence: TGCGCCAGCAGCTTGATCCCGACAGGACCGAACACTGAAGCTTTCTTT. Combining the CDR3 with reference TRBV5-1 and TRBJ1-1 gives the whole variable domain KAGVTQTPRYLIKTRGQQVTLSCSPISGHRSVSWYQQTPGQGLQFLFEYFSETQRNKGNFPGRFSGRQFSNSRSEMNVSTLELGDSALYLCASSLIPTGPNTEAFFGQGTRLTVV.

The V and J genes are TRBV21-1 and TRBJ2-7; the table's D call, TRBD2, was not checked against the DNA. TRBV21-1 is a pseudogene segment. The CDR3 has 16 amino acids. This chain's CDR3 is CASSKVRGGQHWEQYF. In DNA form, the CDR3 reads TGTGCCAGCAGCAAAGTTCGGGGGGGTCAACACTGGGAGCAGTACTTC.

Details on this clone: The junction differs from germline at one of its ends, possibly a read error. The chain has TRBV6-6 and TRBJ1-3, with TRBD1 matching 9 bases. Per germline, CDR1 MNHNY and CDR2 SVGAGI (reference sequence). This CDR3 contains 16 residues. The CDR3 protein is CASSQTGGETGNTTYF. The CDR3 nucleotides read TGTGCCAGCAGTCAAACAGGGGGCGAGACGGGAAACACCACATATTTT.

The CDR3 region has the DNA TGTGCCAGGACACAGGGGTTTAACACTGAAGCTTTCTTT. Encoded protein: CARTQGFNTEAFF. V gene TRBV2 combines with J gene TRBJ1-1, with 7 nucleotides matching TRBD1. The CDR3 is 13 amino acids. V shed 9 bases, J shed 2 bases, and the junction held 6 bases outside the gene matches. Germline CDR1 and CDR2: SNHLY and FYNNEI.

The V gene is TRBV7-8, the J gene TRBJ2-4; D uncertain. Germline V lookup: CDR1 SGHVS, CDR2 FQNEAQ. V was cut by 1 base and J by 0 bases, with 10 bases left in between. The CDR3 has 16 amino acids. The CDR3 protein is CASSLEPPIAKNIQYF. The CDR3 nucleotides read TGTGCCAGCAGCTTAGAGCCCCCAATAGCCAAAAACATTCAGTACTTC.